This T cell receptor beta chain was observed in a study of shared clonotypes between healthy human individuals. The count of this clone is one. The repertoire was sequenced with immunoSEQ multiplex PCR; TCRdb's copy has only in-frame clones and lacks some. The data contain about 1.1 million clones, approximately 80% of them singletons. V lost 2 bases and J 4 bases, leaving 7 bases between the germline ends. The CDR3 has 13 residues. Looked up from germline, CDR1 is MNHNY and CDR2 is SVGAGI (reference sequence). The source of this sequence is a man aged 18 to 30 in good health. Some clones in this sample may be carry-over from other donors' samples. Sequencing used memory CD4+ T cells from PBMCs. Regarding subset: CD45RA-negative fraction. The chain carries TRBV6-6 and TRBJ2-3, with D possibly being TRBD1 or TRBD2 (6 bases each). CDR3 loop: CASSYRGADTQYF. For the CDR3, the DNA is TGTGCCAGCAGTTACAGGGGGGCAGATACGCAGTATTTT.